The 27 T cell receptor beta chains below come from one sample, sequenced in a study of shared clonotypes between healthy human individuals. Here immunoSEQ multiplex PCR was the method, and the copy in TCRdb shows in-frame clones only, minus some. Of approximately 510,000 clones listed, approximately 79% are singletons. Material for sequencing was PBMCs. The origin of the receptors is a woman aged 40 to 55 in good health. Some clones in this sample may be carry-over from other donors' samples.

V gene TRBV5-4 combines with J gene TRBJ2-7, with TRBD2 as a possible D gene (6 bases). CDR3 length: 14 amino acids. CDR1 is SGHNT, CDR2 YYREEE, per germline (reference sequence). The V and J ends lost 4 bases and 7 bases respectively, with 18 bases between them. Here the CDR3 reads CASSRRGRVEEQYF. CDR3 coding DNA: TGTGCCAGCAGCCGGAGGGGCAGGGTGGAAGAGCAGTACTTC.

The rearrangement uses TRBV19 and TRBJ1-4; tentative D call: TRBD1 (6 bases). The germline V gene has CDR1 LNHDA and CDR2 SQIVND (reference sequence). V lost 4 bases to trimming and J lost 7 bases, with 16 bases between them. The CDR3 length is 15 residues. CDR3 residues: CASSRPQGRLEKLFF. The DNA of the CDR3 is TGTGCCAGTAGTAGGCCGCAGGGGCGACTTGAAAAACTGTTTTTT.

The CDR3, as DNA: TGTGCCAGCAGCCTTGGGACAGCCCTCTATGGCTACACCTTC. This translates into CASSLGTALYGYTF. This chain joins TRBV21-1 and TRBJ1-2; the table's D gene call, TRBD1, was not cross checked with the DNA. TRBV21-1 is tagged as a pseudogene. The CDR3 is 14 amino acids.

For this clone: A much bigger clone sits one base away, suggesting this may be a read error. This sequence joins TRBV11-2 and TRBJ2-7; D is perhaps TRBD1 (5 bases). Between the trimmed V and J ends, which lost 5 bases and 3 bases, there was a span of 8 bases. CDR3 length: 12 residues. Germline V gene lookup returns CDR1 SGHAT and CDR2 FQNNGV. The CDR3 loop reads CASSHDSYEQYF. CDR3 sequence (DNA): TGTGCCAGCAGCCACGACAGCTACGAGCAGTACTTC.

In its sample, this clone was seen a few times. The V and J genes are TRBV9 and TRBJ2-2; a weak D match, TRBD1 (5 bases). There are 17 residues in the CDR3. V gave up 0 bases and J gave up 0 bases, with 12 bases separating them. Germline loops: CDR1 SGDLS, CDR2 YYNGEE. CDR3 protein: CASSVGPVGANTGELFF. The CDR3 DNA reads as TGTGCCAGCAGCGTAGGGCCTGTAGGGGCGAACACCGGGGAGCTGTTTTTT.

V usage is TRBV30 and J usage is TRBJ2-7; TRBD1 aligns across 11 bases. The ends lost 4 bases at V and 3 bases at J; junction bases unmatched: 8. Germline-derived CDR1 and CDR2 are GTSNPN and SVGIG (reference sequence). The CDR3 length is 15 residues. CDR3 DNA sequence: TGTGCCTGGACCTTGGACAGGGGGCCCAACTACGAGCAGTACTTC. Residues: CAWTLDRGPNYEQYF.

This chain joins TRBV7-9 and TRBJ2-3, with 8 bases identical to TRBD2. The germline CDR1 and CDR2 sequences are SEHNR and FQNEAQ (reference sequence). V lost 5 bases, J lost 2 bases, and 9 bases stayed unmatched. The CDR3 spans 16 residues. The DNA for the CDR3 is TGTGCCAGCAGCCTGCCGACTAGCGAAGTCACAGATACGCAGTATTTT. Protein: CASSLPTSEVTDTQYF.

This clone was found many times. The chain is built from TRBV6-4 and TRBJ1-2; 11 bases align to TRBD1. The CDR3 runs to 15 residues. Germline V gives CDR1 MRHNA, CDR2 SNTAGT. After removal of 3 bases from V and 6 bases from J, the junction contained 6 bases not matched to a gene. The CDR3 DNA reads as TGTGCCAGCAGTGAATCCCCGGACAGGGGGCATGGCTACACCTTC. Translating it yields CASSESPDRGHGYTF.

This sequence joins TRBV9 and TRBJ2-7; 12 bases agree with TRBD2. The germline CDR1 and CDR2 sequences are SGDLS and YYNGEE. The CDR3 runs 17 residues. The ends lost 0 bases at V and 4 bases at J; junction bases unmatched: 8. In DNA form, the CDR3 reads TGTGCCAGCAGCGTAGAGGTCGGAACTAGCGGGAGGTACGAGCAGTACTTC. Translating gives CASSVEVGTSGRYEQYF.

The rearrangement links TRBV2 to TRBJ1-1; possibly TRBD1 for D (6 bases). The germline CDR1 and CDR2 sequences are SNHLY and FYNNEI. This CDR3 has 14 amino acids. With 0 bases removed from V and 1 base from J, the gap between germline ends came to 6 bases. The CDR3 protein is CASSEAGGNTEAFF. CDR3 nucleotide sequence: TGTGCCAGCAGTGAAGCAGGGGGGAACACTGAAGCTTTCTTT.

Here the CDR3 DNA reads TGTGCCAGCAGCCGCAGACAGGCCTTGAACACTGAAGCTTTCTTT. Protein product: CASSRRQALNTEAFF. V usage is TRBV11-2 and J usage is TRBJ1-1, with a weak D call TRBD1 (6 bases). CDR1 and CDR2 (germline): SGHAT, FQNNGV. The V end was cut by 5 bases, the J end by 0 bases, with 13 bases between. The CDR3 runs to 15 residues.

The sample holds one count of this clone. The genes are TRBV18 and TRBJ2-7; 9 bases match TRBD1. Losses at the gene ends were 5 bases for V and 2 bases for J; bases not matched to a gene: 16. Germline values: CDR1 KGHSH, CDR2 LQKENI. CDR3 length: 18 amino acids. This CDR3 reads CASSSNPPGTGYAYEQYF. As DNA, the CDR3 is TGTGCCAGCTCATCCAATCCACCCGGGACAGGGTATGCCTACGAGCAGTACTTC.

This clone came up a few times. The chain links TRBV29-1 to TRBJ1-1; D is unresolved. The germline V and J ends were trimmed by 0 bases and 1 base, with 6 bases remaining between them. Germline CDR1 and CDR2: SQVTM and ANQGSEA. The CDR3 runs to 13 residues. CDR3 protein: CSVEDVGNTEAFF. In DNA form, the CDR3 reads TGCAGCGTTGAAGATGTGGGGAACACTGAAGCTTTCTTT.

The J gene is TRBJ1-2, the V gene TRBV5-4, with 8 bases identical to TRBD1. The CDR3 runs 14 residues. CDR1 SGHNT and CDR2 YYREEE come from the germline V gene (reference sequence). Trimming cost V 4 bases and J 3 bases; bases outside gene matches: 5. CDR3 nucleotides: TGTGCCAGCAGCCCTTTGACAGGGGACTATGGCTACACCTTC. Amino acids: CASSPLTGDYGYTF.

V is TRBV7-2 and J is TRBJ2-2; 10 bases map to TRBD2. CDR1 SGHTA and CDR2 FQGNSA come from the germline V gene. Unmatched junction bases numbered 9, after V lost 1 base and J lost 7 bases. This CDR3 is built from 17 residues. The CDR3 protein is CASSLGPSGRGGGELFF. CDR3 in DNA: TGTGCCAGCAGCTTAGGTCCTAGCGGGAGAGGGGGCGGGGAGCTGTTTTTT.

The chain joins TRBV7-6 to TRBJ2-3; TRBD2 matches 11 bases. CDR1 SGHVS and CDR2 FNYEAQ come from the germline V gene. This CDR3 is 16 amino acids long. V lost 1 base and J lost 8; bases outside the gene matches: 8. As DNA, the CDR3 is TGTGCCAGCAGCTTAGATACTAGCGGGAGCGGACTTACGCAGTATTTT. Its protein is CASSLDTSGSGLTQYF.

V usage is TRBV10-2 and J usage is TRBJ2-1; D gene ambiguous. The CDR3 covers 16 residues. V was trimmed by 0 bases and J by 6 bases, leaving 15 bases between them. CDR1 and CDR2 (germline): WSHSY, SAAADI. Written as DNA, the CDR3 is TGCGCCAGCAGTGAGTCCATCGAGAGTAGGATCAATGAGCAGTTCTTC. Translating gives CASSESIESRINEQFF.

The chain has TRBV15 and TRBJ1-2; D not certain. Per the germline V gene, CDR1 is LNHNV and CDR2 is YYDKDF (reference sequence). The CDR3 is 15 amino acids. V dropped 0 bases and J dropped 2 bases, with 10 bases sitting between them. The CDR3 nucleotides read TGTGCCACCAGCAGAGATCTACAGCCCAACTATGGCTACACCTTC. Its protein is CATSRDLQPNYGYTF.

The chain uses TRBV29-1 and TRBJ2-7, with D possibly being TRBD2 (6 bases). The CDR3 runs 11 residues. Trimming shortened V by 7 bases and J by 9 bases, and 16 bases separated the two germline ends. Germline V gene sequence: CDR1 SQVTM, CDR2 ANQGSEA. CDR3 sequence reads: CSGVLSGVQYF. The CDR3 DNA reads TGCAGCGGGGTTCTGTCGGGGGTGCAGTACTTC.

V usage is TRBV4-1 and J usage is TRBJ1-1; D call uncertain. The CDR3 totals 15 residues. The germline V gene encodes CDR1 MGHRA and CDR2 YSYEKL. V was pared by 2 bases and J by 0 bases, with 10 bases between. The CDR3 DNA follows: TGCGCCAGCAGCCAAACTCTCCAGATGAACACTGAAGCTTTCTTT. Amino acids: CASSQTLQMNTEAFF.

The V gene is TRBV7-3, the J gene TRBJ2-1; 9 bases match TRBD1. This CDR3 has 15 residues. The V gene's germline CDR1 is SGHTA and CDR2 FQGTGA. Unmatched junction bases numbered 9, after V lost 6 bases and J lost 6 bases. The chain's CDR3 is CASSFGQGSFNEQFF. CDR3 in DNA: TGTGCCAGCAGTTTCGGACAGGGGTCGTTCAATGAGCAGTTCTTC.

V usage is TRBV29-1 and J usage is TRBJ1-1; D is perhaps TRBD1 (5 bases). The V gene's germline CDR1 is SQVTM and CDR2 ANQGSEA. Trimming stripped 6 bases from V and 5 bases from J, with 19 bases between. CDR3 length: 14 amino acids. Written as DNA, the CDR3 is TGCAGCGTCGCTCAGGACAAAAGGTATACTGAAGCTTTCTTT. This translates into CSVAQDKRYTEAFF.

This clone has only one observation. The chain combines TRBV11-2 with TRBJ2-1; D may be TRBD1 or TRBD2 (5 bases each). V lost 0 bases and J lost 2, with 17 bases in between. CDR1 and CDR2 (germline): SGHAT, FQNNGV. The CDR3 is 18 amino acids. The CDR3 reads CASSLEGIARGAYNEQFF. The CDR3 nucleotides read TGTGCCAGCAGCTTAGAAGGGATAGCAAGAGGGGCCTACAATGAGCAGTTCTTC.

The genes are TRBV7-2 and TRBJ2-7; the D gene is possibly TRBD1 (6 bases). CDR1 SGHTA and CDR2 FQGNSA come from the germline V gene. There are 15 residues in the CDR3. V lost 3 bases and J lost 0, with 12 bases in between. The CDR3: CASSFGTRSSYEQYF. The CDR3, as DNA: TGTGCCAGCAGCTTCGGGACAAGGAGCTCCTACGAGCAGTACTTC.

The genes are TRBV28 and TRBJ2-7, with D perhaps given as TRBD1 or TRBD2 (5 bases each). V lost 2 bases to trimming and J lost 3 bases, with 17 bases between them. CDR3 length equals 16 residues. Germline assignment: CDR1 MDHEN and CDR2 SYDVKM. CDR3 nucleotide sequence: TGTGCCAGCAGTTTACCCCCAGGGACCTCTGACTACGAGCAGTACTTC. Its protein is CASSLPPGTSDYEQYF.

The gene calls are TRBV7-9 and TRBJ2-1, with 7 bases matching TRBD2. Trimming took 3 bases from V and 12 from J; bases not matched to a gene: 8. The germline V gene has CDR1 SEHNR and CDR2 FQNEAQ (reference sequence). The CDR3 is 13 amino acids. The CDR3 sequence: CASSFLTSLAQFF. The CDR3 coding sequence is TGTGCCAGCAGCTTCCTGACTAGCCTTGCGCAGTTCTTC.

This clone was counted only a few times. Other DNA sequences of this sample code for an identical CDR3. The J gene is TRBJ2-7, the V gene TRBV9; 8 bases are a match to TRBD1. The J segment lost 3 bases and the V segment lost 0 bases, leaving 5 bases of the junction unmatched. This CDR3 region has 15 residues. Germline V lookup: CDR1 SGDLS, CDR2 YYNGEE. CDR3 residues: CASSVGTGGGYEQYF. The CDR3 coding sequence is TGTGCCAGCAGCGTAGGAACAGGGGGTGGCTACGAGCAGTACTTC.